This TCR beta chain came from a study of T cells after yellow fever vaccination. The overall study: Preparation of the low-cell-number fractions used SMART-Seq v4 Ultra Low Input.

As TCR cDNA was made by 5'RACE template switching, a universal primer site and UMIs were added. MiXCR was run by TCRdb on the 5' RACE reads, yielding one entry per CDR3 protein. The sample records about 150,000 distinct CDR3 sequences, 6.6% being singletons. Points from the study as a whole: Clones that expanded after primary vaccination mostly reappeared after the booster (around 96% CD4, roughly 90% CD8).

This clonotype was seen a handful of times. Its antigen is not known. The source material was CD4+ T cells sorted from PBMCs, sampled 10 days after the yellow fever booster vaccination. The source of this sequence is a man aged 30 to 45 who received the YFV17D yellow fever vaccine.

The CDR3 is CASSPGTIGKNIQYF. The CDR3 nucleotides read TGTGCCAGCTCACCAGGGACTATCGGCAAAAACATTCAGTACTTC. The chain employs TRBV18 and TRBJ2-4, with TRBD2 matching over 7 bases. This CDR3 spans 15 amino acids. Germline loops: CDR1 KGHSH, CDR2 LQKENI. The V segment lost 2 bases and the J segment 3 bases; nucleotides outside the gene matches: 4.